This T cell receptor beta chain was found in a study of T-cell memory formation after mild COVID-19. The wider study: There were largely donor-specific TCR clusters. Study-level points and caveats: SARS-CoV-2 specificity was not confirmed for second-wave clones peaking on day 37. Prior to infection, memory already included some responding clones, suggesting cross-reactive memory joined. Shrinking CD4+ clones were chiefly CM and EM; CD8+ ones were chiefly EMRA.

V lost 2 bases and J 12 bases, leaving 14 bases between the germline ends. The length of the CDR3 is 12 residues. The germline gives CDR1 DFQATT, CDR2 SNEGSKA (reference sequence). Via MiXCR, TCRdb re-called the 5' RACE reads, giving one row per CDR3 protein. The sample carries around 310,000 distinct CDR3 sequences, around 15% recorded once. Concerning this clonotype itself: Its antigen is undetermined.

The receptor was isolated from a man aged 18 to 30 who had mild COVID-19 (a few samples of this study predate the infection). Cell type and time point are not known. Sequenced sample: PBMCs or a T cell subset sorted from them (not recorded which). The chain joins TRBV20-1 to TRBJ2-1; tentatively, D is TRBD2 (5 bases). CDR3 in DNA: TGCAGTGCTAGATCCCCCGGGGAACGGCAGTTCTTC. Its protein is CSARSPGERQFF.